Described below is a single TCR beta chain sequence and its context. Its specificity is unknown. These data belong to a study of cytomegalovirus exposure and HLA in healthy donors. General study points: In a later analysis, TCR beta V- and J-gene trimming was associated with a missense DCLRE1C variant. HLA allele associations emerged for around 15,000 TCR beta sequences in a later analysis, at 0.05 false discovery rate. Roughly even sequencing depth across donors was the assumption behind the presence/absence analyses. CMV serostatus was the only immune exposure information that was available.

The study ran its PCR with 60 Vbeta and 13 Jbeta primers. Assay used: immunoSEQ multiplex PCR; TCRdb lists only in-frame clones, some missing. This table holds around 67,000 clones, approximately 58% found once. This TCR derives from a woman in her fifties or sixties in good health and CMV-seronegative. The source material was PBMCs.

The CDR3 sequence is CASSLSGTGVREQYF. In DNA, the CDR3 is TGTGCCAGCAGCTTATCCGGGACAGGGGTCCGGGAGCAGTACTTC. The chain employs TRBV7-9 and TRBJ2-7, with 10 bases that match TRBD1. Trimming took 2 bases from V and 7 from J; bases not matched to a gene: 8. Germline V gene lookup returns CDR1 SEHNR and CDR2 FQNEAQ (reference sequence). This CDR3 region has 15 residues.